Listed here are 8 T cell receptor beta chains from one sample, sequenced in a study of shared clonotypes between healthy human individuals. Naive-designated CD8 cells lacked CD45RO, were positively enriched for CCR7, and omitted terminally differentiated effector memory CD45RA+ cells. Some clones are missing from TCRdb's copy, which holds only in-frame ones; the method was immunoSEQ multiplex PCR. The data show hundreds of thousands of clones, nearly 98% seen once. Material: naive CD8+ T cells sorted from blood. The receptors stem from a man aged 25-45 years in good health.

The rearrangement uses TRBV14 and TRBJ2-6; D is unclear. The V end lost 2 bases, the J end lost 0 bases, and 5 bases lay between the germline ends. The V gene's germline CDR1 is SGHDN and CDR2 FVKESK. The CDR3 extends over 15 amino acids. Here the CDR3 DNA reads TGTGCCAGCAGCCAATTTAGCTCTGGGGCCAACGTCCTGACTTTC. Its translation is CASSQFSSGANVLTF. Based on the CDR3 plus reference TRBV14 and TRBJ2-6, the full variable domain is EAGVTQFPSHSVIEKGQTVTLRCDPISGHDNLYWYRRVMGKEIKFLLHFVKESKQDESGMPNNRFLAERTGGTYSTLKVQPAELEDSGVYFCASSQFSSGANVLTFGAGSRLTVL.

The chain carries TRBV6-1 and TRBJ2-1, with D perhaps TRBD2 (5 bases). The CDR3 is 12 residues long. Deletions cut 6 bases from V and 9 bases from J, with 12 bases between. The germline gives CDR1 MNHNS, CDR2 SASEGT. CDR3 nucleotide sequence: TGTGCCAGCAGGCCGGGGTCCCTTGAGCAGTTCTTC. It yields the protein CASRPGSLEQFF.

This clone was counted once. The chain couples TRBV19 to TRBJ1-5; no clear D gene. Germline V gene sequence: CDR1 LNHDA, CDR2 SQIVND (reference sequence). This CDR3 region has 9 residues. With 6 bases removed from V and 9 bases from J, the gap between germline ends came to 3 bases. CDR3 protein: CASSPPQHF. In nucleotides, the CDR3 is TGTGCCAGTAGCCCGCCCCAGCATTTT.

The genes are TRBV2 and TRBJ2-7; D is perhaps TRBD1 (5 bases). The V end was cut by 1 base, the J end by 2 bases, with 6 bases between. Per the germline V gene, CDR1 is SNHLY and CDR2 is FYNNEI. The CDR3 loop spans 13 amino acids. CDR3 sequence (DNA): TGTGCCAGCAGTGAAGACAGGACCTACGAGCAGTACTTC. This encodes CASSEDRTYEQYF.

The chain has TRBV7-2 and TRBJ2-7, with a possible D match to TRBD2 (6 bases). Per germline, CDR1 SGHTA and CDR2 FQGNSA. The CDR3 has 15 residues. V gave up 5 bases and J gave up 3 bases, with 17 bases separating them. This chain's CDR3 is CASSAEGGPSYEQYF. The CDR3 DNA follows: TGTGCCAGCAGCGCAGAGGGAGGACCGAGCTACGAGCAGTACTTC.

The gene calls are TRBV11-2 and TRBJ2-2; no reliable D call. Germline CDR1 reads SGHAT; CDR2 reads FQNNGV. V was shortened by 0 bases and J by 15 bases, with 11 bases between the two germline ends. CDR3 size: 12 residues. The CDR3: CASSLDPLAVFF. Here the CDR3 DNA reads TGTGCCAGCAGCTTAGATCCCCTCGCGGTGTTTTTT.

The genes are TRBV2 and TRBJ1-1; D gene unclear. The CDR3 contains 11 residues. CDR1 SNHLY and CDR2 FYNNEI come from the germline V gene. V shed 6 bases and J shed 6 bases, with 8 bases lying between them. The CDR3 bases are TGTGCCAGCAGGTCGACATCTGAAGCTTTCTTT. It translates to CASRSTSEAFF.

The chain combines TRBV27 with TRBJ2-7, with D unclear. The length of the CDR3 is 15 residues. V was trimmed by 3 bases and J by 5 bases, leaving 17 bases between them. Germline CDR1 and CDR2: MNHEY and SMNVEV (reference sequence). In DNA form, the CDR3 reads TGTGCCAGCAGTTTCCTTCCTACTCATTTCAACGAGCAGTACTTC. It translates to CASSFLPTHFNEQYF.